The rows below give T cell receptor beta chains drawn from one sample of a study of shared clonotypes between healthy human individuals. Method: immunoSEQ multiplex PCR; TCRdb's copy keeps in-frame clones and lacks some. Seen here are 2 million to 2.5 million clones, approximately 95% observed once, and the top ten hold about 0.41%. The specimen sequenced was naive CD4+ T cells from PBMCs. These receptors came from a man aged 18 to 30 in good health. Some clones in this sample may be carry-over from other donors' samples. Both conserved end residues are part of each CDR3. D genes are given only for firm matches. Rows give clone size only sometimes, using once, few, many, or a class for an expanded clone.

>once|-|TRBJ2-7|TRBV29-1
CSVDRGHEQYF
TGCAGCGTTGACAGGGGCCACGAGCAGTACTTC
>-|TRBD2|TRBJ2-3|TRBV15
CATSDAFWEGGADTQYF
TGTGCCACCAGCGATGCCTTTTGGGAGGGAGGGGCAGATACGCAGTATTTT
>few|-|TRBJ2-1|TRBV9
CASSPHDNEQFF
TGTGCCAGCAGCCCCCACGACAATGAGCAGTTCTTC
>-|-|TRBJ2-5|TRBV7-2
CASSLLGQVETQYF
TGTGCCAGCAGCTTATTGGGGCAGGTAGAGACCCAGTACTTC
>-|-|TRBJ1-3|TRBV30
CAWSVLVGGNTIYF
TGTGCCTGGAGTGTACTAGTTGGTGGAAACACCATATATTTT
>-|-|TRBJ2-7|TRBV23-1
CASRNQRDRAYEQYF
TGCGCCAGCAGAAATCAACGCGACCGGGCCTACGAGCAGTACTTC
>-|TRBD2|TRBJ2-5|TRBV28
CASSSLLAGGETQYF
TGTGCCAGCAGTTCCCTACTAGCGGGGGGGGAGACCCAGTACTTC
>-|-|TRBJ2-1|TRBV28
CASSFWSNEQFF
TGTGCCAGCAGTTTCTGGAGCAATGAGCAGTTCTTC
>-|TRBD2|TRBJ2-7|TRBV5-1
CASSSINGLAGVAHEQYF
TGCGCCAGCAGCTCCATAAACGGACTAGCGGGAGTTGCCCACGAGCAGTACTTC
>-|TRBD2|TRBJ2-3|TRBV10-3
CAIGTASGNLDTQYF
TGTGCCATCGGTACGGCTAGCGGGAATTTAGATACGCAGTATTTT
>-|-|TRBJ1-2|TRBV11-2
CASSLRSRANYGYTF
TGTGCCAGCAGCTTAAGGTCCAGAGCTAACTATGGCTACACCTTC
>few|TRBD1|TRBJ1-3|TRBV6-1
CASSPRTGGNTIYF
TGTGCCAGCAGTCCCCGGACAGGGGGCAACACCATATATTTT
>few|-|TRBJ1-5|TRBV2
CASSARRGPQHF
TGTGCCAGCAGTGCCCGGAGGGGTCCCCAGCATTTT
>-|TRBD2|TRBJ2-7|TRBV25-1
CASSLGGSYEQYF
TGTGCCAGCAGTCTGGGAGGGAGCTACGAGCAGTACTTC
>-|-|TRBJ2-5|TRBV9
CASSRDAIQETQYF
TGTGCCAGCAGCCGGGACGCGATCCAAGAGACCCAGTACTTC
>once|TRBD2|TRBJ2-1|TRBV9
CASSVGWTSGSNEQFF
TGTGCCAGCAGCGTAGGGTGGACTAGCGGGAGTAATGAGCAGTTCTTC
>-|-|TRBJ2-1|TRBV7-8
CASSSARGKDEQFF
TGTGCCAGCAGCTCCGCGCGGGGAAAGGATGAGCAGTTCTTC
>once|-|TRBJ1-1|TRBV7-2
CASSLVWGRGTEAFF
TGTGCCAGCAGCTTAGTCTGGGGGCGTGGGACTGAAGCTTTCTTT
>-|TRBD1|TRBJ2-5|TRBV5-1
CASSPNRGDEETQYF
TGCGCCAGCAGCCCTAACAGGGGAGATGAAGAGACCCAGTACTTC
>-|-|TRBJ1-2|TRBV18
CASSMDNNYGYTF
TGTGCCAGCTCCATGGACAATAACTATGGCTACACCTTC
>-|TRBD2|TRBJ2-2|TRBV4-2
CASSQGSGLAPGELFF
TGTGCCAGCAGCCAAGGCTCGGGACTAGCCCCCGGGGAGCTGTTTTTT
>-|-|TRBJ2-7|TRBV5-1
CASSLAASVTYEQYF
TGCGCCAGCAGCTTGGCCGCTAGCGTGACCTACGAGCAGTACTTC
>-|-|TRBJ2-2|TRBV6-6
CASSYGGSNTGELFF
TGTGCCAGCAGTTATGGGGGAAGTAACACCGGGGAGCTGTTTTTT